A single sample gave rise to the 24 T cell receptor beta chains below, sequenced in a study of graft-versus-host responses after intestinal transplantation. No antigen has been assigned to these receptors. Sequenced by immunoSEQ multiplex PCR; TCRdb stores in-frame clones only, minus some. The sample records more than 95,000 clones, about 94% being singletons. The sample consisted of unstimulated CD4+ T cells sorted from spleen or lymph node cells, taken before intestinal transplant. The receptors derive from a human donor who received an intestinal transplant.

The J gene is TRBJ2-7, the V gene TRBV29-1; maybe TRBD1 (5 bases). The CDR3 consists of 14 residues. Trimming took off 7 bases at V and 2 bases at J, with 18 bases between the two ends. Germline V CDR1 and CDR2: SQVTM, ANQGSEA. The CDR3 loop reads CSAARQSHTYEQYF. The DNA of the CDR3 is TGCAGCGCCGCCCGACAGTCTCATACCTACGAGCAGTACTTC.

In DNA, the CDR3 is TGTGCCAGCAGCGTTAGCCGGGACAGAAACAATGAGCAGTTCTTC. It is translated as CASSVSRDRNNEQFF. The chain is built from TRBV6-4 and TRBJ2-1, with 7 bases that match TRBD1. Germline CDR1 reads MRHNA; CDR2 reads SNTAGT. This CDR3 is built from 15 residues. V was pared by 6 bases and J by 5 bases, with 10 bases of the junction left unmatched.

The CDR3 nucleotides are TGTGCCAGTAGTATAGATTGGCGAGGCGATGGCTACACCTTC. Amino acids: CASSIDWRGDGYTF. J is TRBJ1-2 and V is TRBV19; D call uncertain. V lost 0 bases and J 6 bases, leaving 11 bases between the germline ends. The CDR3 covers 14 residues. CDR1 is LNHDA and CDR2 is SQIVND in the germline V gene (reference sequence).

The genes are TRBV6-5 and TRBJ1-2; 8 bases agree with TRBD1. V lost 0 bases to trimming and J lost 7 bases; unmatched junction nucleotides: 10. CDR3 size: 16 residues. Germline-derived CDR1 and CDR2 are MNHEY and SVGAGI. DNA for the CDR3: TGTGCCAGCAGTTACTCGGCCCTGACAGGGGCGCGTGGCTACACCTTC. Amino acids: CASSYSALTGARGYTF.

The V gene is TRBV9, the J gene TRBJ1-3; D is possibly TRBD1 (5 bases). In germline, CDR1 is SGDLS, CDR2 YYNGEE. This CDR3 region has 15 residues. The V and J ends lost 2 bases and 4 bases respectively, with 13 bases between them. The CDR3 here is CASSVAGQRGNTIYF. CDR3 coding DNA: TGTGCCAGCAGCGTGGCGGGGCAGAGAGGAAACACCATATATTTT.

The chain is built from TRBV5-8 and TRBJ2-1; TRBD2 aligns across 13 bases. V lost 1 base to trimming and J lost 9 bases; unmatched junction nucleotides: 10. Germline CDR1 reads SGHTS; CDR2 reads YDEGEE. The CDR3 totals 17 residues. CDR3 sequence (DNA): TGTGCCAGCAGCTTGCCGGGACTAGCGGGATTTATGCGTGAGCAGTTCTTC. Encoded protein: CASSLPGLAGFMREQFF. The full variable domain, its missing parts supplied by reference TRBV5-8 and TRBJ2-1, is EAGVTQSPTHLIKTRGQQATLRCSPISGHTSVYWYQQALGLGLQFLLWYDEGEERNRGNFPPRFSGRQFPNYSSELNVNALELEDSALYLCASSLPGLAGFMREQFFGPGTRLTVL.

V gene TRBV28 combines with J gene TRBJ2-7; the D is unclear. Between the trimmed V and J ends, which lost 6 bases and 6 bases, there was a span of 15 bases. CDR1 MDHEN and CDR2 SYDVKM come from the germline V gene. The CDR3 has 13 amino acids. The CDR3 loop is CASRLVDLSEQYF. The CDR3 DNA is TGTGCCAGCAGGCTAGTTGATCTCTCCGAGCAGTACTTC.

This chain uses TRBV2 with TRBJ2-7; TRBD1 might be the D (6 bases). V dropped 6 bases and J dropped 2 bases, with 11 bases sitting between them. The CDR3 loop spans 13 amino acids. Germline values: CDR1 SNHLY, CDR2 FYNNEI. The DNA of the CDR3 is TGTGCCAGCAGGGACAGAAAAGCCTACGAGCAGTACTTC. Protein sequence: CASRDRKAYEQYF.

The chain recombines TRBV30 with TRBJ2-2; perhaps TRBD2 as D (5 bases). The ends were cut back, 0 bases at V and 4 bases at J, with 6 bases in the middle. The CDR3 has 13 amino acids. Per germline, CDR1 GTSNPN and CDR2 SVGIG (reference sequence). DNA for the CDR3: TGTGCCTGGAGTGTTGGAGGCACCGGGGAGCTGTTTTTT. The encoded protein is CAWSVGGTGELFF.

The chain couples TRBV5-4 to TRBJ1-2; D is undetermined. The CDR3 totals 15 residues. V was pared by 0 bases and J by 4 bases, with 13 bases between. Germline CDR1 SGHNT, CDR2 YYREEE (reference sequence). CDR3 DNA sequence: TGTGCCAGCAGCTTGGACGCCCGGGTGCTCTATGGCTACACCTTC. Protein sequence: CASSLDARVLYGYTF.

This chain connects TRBV30 to TRBJ1-2; D is possibly TRBD1 (6 bases). Per germline, CDR1 GTSNPN and CDR2 SVGIG (reference sequence). The CDR3 covers 16 residues. The germline V and J ends were trimmed by 1 base and 4 bases, with 19 bases remaining between them. CDR3 sequence reads: CAWSGIDRMVPYGYTF. CDR3 DNA sequence: TGTGCCTGGAGTGGGATAGACAGGATGGTTCCCTATGGCTACACCTTC.

The chain recombines TRBV5-1 with TRBJ1-1; weak D call: TRBD1 (6 bases). The CDR3 has 12 residues. Germline loops: CDR1 SGHRS, CDR2 YFSETQ. Trimming pared 4 bases from V and 6 bases from J, leaving 10 bases between. CDR3 amino acids: CASSTGNAEAFF. The CDR3 bases are TGCGCCAGCAGCACAGGGAATGCTGAAGCTTTCTTT.

The chain carries TRBV5-6 and TRBJ2-1; 10 bases line up with TRBD1. Germline lookup yields CDR1 SGHDT and CDR2 YYEEEE. The CDR3 loop spans 14 amino acids. J was trimmed by 8 bases and V by 7 bases; bases with no gene match: 9. The DNA for the CDR3 is TGTGCCAGCTTGTGGACAGGGGGTAGTGATGAGCAGTTCTTC. This gives the protein CASLWTGGSDEQFF.

This chain uses TRBV5-4 with TRBJ2-1; the match to TRBD2 covers 16 bases. Germline V gives CDR1 SGHNT, CDR2 YYREEE (reference sequence). V dropped 4 bases and J dropped 6; count of bases not matched to a gene: 16. This CDR3 is 20 amino acids long. CDR3 amino acids: CASSPMAGTSGRGPFNEQFF. The CDR3, as DNA: TGTGCCAGCAGCCCCATGGCCGGGACTAGCGGGAGGGGGCCCTTCAATGAGCAGTTCTTC.

This sequence joins TRBV5-1 and TRBJ2-5, with D hard to call. This CDR3 comprises 13 residues. The V end lost 4 bases, the J end lost 1 base, and 8 bases lay between the germline ends. Germline CDR1 and CDR2: SGHRS and YFSETQ. The CDR3 DNA reads TGCGCCAGCAGCCCACAGACCCAAGAGACCCAGTACTTC. This sequence encodes CASSPQTQETQYF.

V is TRBV5-4 and J is TRBJ1-6, with TRBD1 matching over 7 bases. The CDR3 spans 15 residues. Trimming at V came to 0 bases and at J to 6 bases, leaving 3 bases not matched to a gene. CDR1 and CDR2 from the germline V gene are SGHNT and YYREEE (reference sequence). The CDR3 sequence: CASSLGGQTNSPLHF. The CDR3 DNA reads as TGTGCCAGCAGCTTGGGGGGACAGACTAATTCACCCCTCCACTTT.

The CDR3 here is CASSTGGDYGYTF. The CDR3 nucleotides read TGTGCCAGCAGTACAGGGGGGGACTATGGCTACACCTTC. The chain couples TRBV2 to TRBJ1-2, with TRBD1 identical over 8 bases. The V gene's germline CDR1 is SNHLY and CDR2 FYNNEI. The trim removed 5 bases at V and 3 bases at J, leaving 2 bases unmatched. There are 13 residues in the CDR3.

This clone was counted once. The J gene is TRBJ2-1, the V gene TRBV19; 10 nucleotides match TRBD1. The V and J ends lost 5 bases and 5 bases, in that order; junction bases with no gene match: 6. The CDR3 contains 15 residues. Per the germline V gene, CDR1 is LNHDA and CDR2 is SQIVND (reference sequence). CDR3 bases: TGTGCCAGTAGTGACGGGACAGGGGATCACAATGAGCAGTTCTTC. Its protein is CASSDGTGDHNEQFF.

The CDR3 bases are TGTGCCAGCAGCCGGGGGGGGGAGACCCAGTACTTC. Protein sequence: CASSRGGETQYF. The chain combines TRBV7-7 with TRBJ2-5; 8 bases map to TRBD2. The CDR3 is 12 amino acids. Germline CDR1 reads SSHAT; CDR2 reads FNYEAQ (reference sequence). The junction had 1 base not matched to a gene; V was cut back by 5 bases and J by 5 bases.

V is TRBV4-3 and J is TRBJ1-2; 7 nucleotides match TRBD1. Germline CDR1 reads LGHNA; CDR2 reads YSLEER. The CDR3 is made up of 14 amino acids. The ends lost 0 bases at V and 4 bases at J; junction bases unmatched: 2. In DNA, the CDR3 is TGCGCCAGCAGCCAAGAGAACAGGGGCTATGGCTACACCTTC. Its translation is CASSQENRGYGYTF.

The rearrangement uses TRBV6-5 and TRBJ1-1; 7 bases are shared with TRBD1. The CDR3 sequence is 14 residues long. Germline CDR1 is MNHEY and CDR2 is SVGAGI. V shed 6 bases, J shed 0 bases, and the junction held 4 bases outside the gene matches. The CDR3 sequence: CASRRDSLNTEAFF. The CDR3 DNA reads as TGTGCCAGCAGACGGGACAGTTTGAACACTGAAGCTTTCTTT.

This sequence joins TRBV9 and TRBJ1-6; TRBD1 matches at 7 bases. The CDR3 has 13 residues. Trimming cost V 5 bases and J 10 bases; bases outside gene matches: 6. Germline-derived CDR1 and CDR2 are SGDLS and YYNGEE. The CDR3 nucleotides are TGTGCCAGCAGTGGGGACAGCTTATCACCCCTCCACTTT. This encodes CASSGDSLSPLHF.

The V call is TRBV29-1, the J call TRBJ2-5, with TRBD2 as a possible D gene (7 bases). Trimming removed 1 base at V and 5 bases at J, with 20 bases between. Germline-derived CDR1 and CDR2 are SQVTM and ANQGSEA. CDR3 length: 16 amino acids. CDR3 sequence reads: CSVEGRGGGLSETQYF. Written as DNA, the CDR3 is TGCAGCGTTGAAGGAAGGGGAGGGGGTTTATCGGAGACCCAGTACTTC.

CDR3 sequence (DNA): TGTGCCAGCAGCTTAAGGTTAGGGACTAATATGAACACTGAAGCTTTCTTT. It encodes CASSLRLGTNMNTEAFF. The rearrangement uses TRBV11-2 and TRBJ1-1; tentatively, D is TRBD1 (5 bases). Germline CDR1 and CDR2: SGHAT and FQNNGV. The ends were cut back, 2 bases at V and 0 bases at J, with 16 bases in the middle. The length of the CDR3 is 17 residues.